This T cell receptor beta chain comes out of a study of CXCR3-negative and CXCR3-positive naive CD8 T cells (dated by TCRdb to the late 2010s). Describing the broader study: Approximately 130 million TRB reads were obtained in total, roughly 1.5 +/- 0.3 million reads per library. Diversity and physicochemical repertoire analyses covered some eleven donors pooled from two independent experiments. Naive subsets from a handful of donors and memory cells from 3 donors were included in the TRBV-TRBJ cluster analysis. Here is what the overall study found, with its caveats: Freshly isolated PBMCs were used for most assays because CXCR3 expression went down partially after cryopreservation. Within the same donor, TRBV-TRBJ usage looked similar between naive CXCR3-negative and CXCR3-positive cells, but memory cells had distinct patterns. Compared with CXCR3-negative naive cells, CXCR3-positive naive cells had TRB CDR3s with higher hydrophobicity (lower Kidera factor 4), lower energy, and higher strength and volume indices. Both naive subsets had comparably high repertoire diversity, while memory CD8+ T cells had much lower repertoire diversity. Because surface CD5, which has been linked to self-reactivity in mice, was comparable between naive subsets, TCR interaction strength was also inferred from TRB CDR3 physicochemical properties.

The CDR3 starts with the cysteine, ends with the phenylalanine, and has 13 residues. No DNA sequence was recorded. For each CD8+ T cell subset, flow sorting was done in triplicate, and roughly 330,000 cells per subset went directly into RLT lysis buffer. To exclude memory contaminants, naive CD8+ T cells were stringently defined as CD45RO-CCR7+CD27+CD95-. Standard density gradient centrifugation was used to isolate peripheral blood mononuclear cells from buffy coats. A FACSAria III was used to flow-sort naive CD8+ T cells into CXCR3-negative and CXCR3-positive populations. Total RNA was extracted from sorted cells with an RNeasy Mini Kit. Sequencing took place on a NextSeq 550. The Human TCR Profiling Kit (MiLaboratory) was used to make UMI-labeled 5' RACE TRB cDNA libraries. cDNA synthesis used the entire amount of extracted RNA, and PCR amplification then used the entire amount of cDNA produced. Libraries were prepared in parallel using an identical number of PCR cycles. As for the original processing: About 50,000 +/- 10,000 unique UMI-labeled TRB cDNA molecules per library were extracted with MIGEC and MiXCR, with at least two reads per UMI required. Each library averaged about 40,000 +/- 10,000 functional in-frame TRB CDR3 nucleotide clonotypes without stop codons. Diversity metrics, including normalized Shannon-Wiener and Chao1, were computed in VDJtools after downsampling to 5000 UMI-labeled TRB molecules per sample. VDJtools was used to calculate clonotype-size-weighted physicochemical properties of the central five CDR3 residues, namely interaction energy, strength, volume and Kidera factor 4. TCRdb reprocessed the reads and lists each CDR3 protein sequence as a single entry, with no DNA. It is TCRdb's table, rather than the study itself, that gives the V and J calls and clone size. Per the sample table, the count is fewer than 90,000 distinct CDR3 sequences. Around 0.58% of the sample is held by the ten biggest clonotypes.

In the case of this clonotype: The antigen it binds to is not known.

Recombination joined TRBV12-3 or TRBV12-4 with TRBJ1-2; TCRdb reports TRBD1, a call that lacks DNA to check it against. This clonotype was obtained from a human donor in good health. Some clones in this sample may be carry-over from other donors' samples. The source material was naive CXCR3+ CD8+ T cells from blood. According to the study, the label for this sample's cell subset or site signals: CD45RO-CCR7+CD27+CD95- naive CD8+ T cells expressing CXCR3 (TNR3+). The CDR3 reads CASSFGGPGGYTF.